Following are 6 T cell receptor beta chains from one sample sequenced in a study of Graves' ophthalmopathy and Graves' hyperthyroidism. TCR beta CDR3 regions were amplified from RNA transcripts. The first round was an RT-PCR with HTBI primers, and the second round was a multiplex PCR. TCRdb ran MiXCR on the multiplex PCR reads and lists one entry per CDR3 protein. Of approximately 540,000 distinct CDR3 sequences detected, about two fifths appear once; the ten largest clones hold about 4.6%. The sample was peripheral blood or thyroid tissue (not recorded which). The receptors originated from an adult man with Graves' hyperthyroidism.

The chain joins TRBV7-6 to TRBJ2-2; D is undetermined. Trimming took off 0 bases at V and 4 bases at J, with 9 bases between the two ends. Germline assignment: CDR1 SGHVS and CDR2 FNYEAQ. The CDR3 consists of 15 residues. The CDR3 here is CASSLATSGTGELFF. Here the CDR3 DNA reads TGTGCCAGCAGCTTAGCGACCAGTGGCACCGGGGAGCTGTTTTTT.

This clonotype was seen only once. The chain carries TRBV20-1 and TRBJ1-1, with D hard to call. V gave up 0 bases and J gave up 3 bases, with 11 bases separating them. Looked up from germline, CDR1 is DFQATT and CDR2 is SNEGSKA (reference sequence). The CDR3 is 14 amino acids. CDR3 in amino acids: CSAREVAGYTEAFF. As DNA, the CDR3 is TGCAGTGCTAGAGAGGTAGCAGGATACACTGAAGCTTTCTTT.

The genes are TRBV10-3 and TRBJ2-5; a weak D match, TRBD2 (6 bases). This CDR3 region has 19 residues. Looked up from germline, CDR1 is ENHRY and CDR2 is SYGVKD. The ends were cut back, 5 bases at V and 4 bases at J, with 29 bases in the middle. Written as DNA, the CDR3 is TGTGCCATCAGTTACTCGTTCCAAGCGGGTTTTGGTTTCCGAGAGACCCAGTACTTC. It translates to CAISYSFQAGFGFRETQYF.

The chain carries TRBV6-1 and TRBJ2-7; the match to TRBD2 covers 9 bases. Per the germline V gene, CDR1 is MNHNS and CDR2 is SASEGT. This CDR3 comprises 15 residues. V shed 5 bases and J 6 bases; nucleotides not matched to a gene: 11. The CDR3 nucleotides read TGTGCCAGCAGTTACCCGGGGCTAGCGGGACCCGAGCAGTACTTC. Its translation is CASSYPGLAGPEQYF.

The rearrangement links TRBV7-3 to TRBJ1-5; 9 positions match TRBD1. Trimming took 5 bases from V and 8 from J; bases not matched to a gene: 7. The CDR3 contains 14 residues. Germline V gene sequence: CDR1 SGHTA, CDR2 FQGTGA. Written as DNA, the CDR3 is TGTGCCAGCAGCAGTACGACAGGGGGTGAGCCCCAGCATTTT. Its translation: CASSSTTGGEPQHF.

This clonotype was counted ten times or more. The rearrangement uses TRBV19 and TRBJ2-5; D might be TRBD2 (5 bases). Germline V gene data show CDR1 as LNHDA and CDR2 as SQIVND (reference sequence). The CDR3 has 13 residues. Between the trimmed V and J ends, which lost 6 bases and 7 bases, there was a span of 15 bases. This chain's CDR3 is CASRLAPGRTQYF. In DNA, the CDR3 is TGTGCCAGTAGGCTTGCCCCTGGGAGGACCCAGTACTTC.